This T cell receptor beta chain is drawn from a study of CD8+CD57+ T cells in acquired aplastic anemia. Genomic DNA templated the TCR beta VDJ and CDR3 profiling. TCRdb re-derived calls from the reads in MiXCR, one entry per CDR3 protein. The profile shows about 170,000 distinct CDR3 sequences, around 45% of them singletons. Germline CDR1 is ENHRY and CDR2 is SYGVKD. CDR3 length: 12 amino acids. V shed 5 bases and J shed 0 bases, with 4 bases lying between them. The table lists this clonotype with many counts. The sample was sorted CD4+, CD8+, or CD8+CD57+ T cells (not recorded which) from PBMCs. The chain links TRBV10-3 to TRBJ1-1; D gene ambiguous. The TCR sequence derives from a human donor in good health. The DNA for the CDR3 is TGTGCCATCAGTAGGATGAACACTGAAGCTTTCTTT. Its protein is CAISRMNTEAFF.